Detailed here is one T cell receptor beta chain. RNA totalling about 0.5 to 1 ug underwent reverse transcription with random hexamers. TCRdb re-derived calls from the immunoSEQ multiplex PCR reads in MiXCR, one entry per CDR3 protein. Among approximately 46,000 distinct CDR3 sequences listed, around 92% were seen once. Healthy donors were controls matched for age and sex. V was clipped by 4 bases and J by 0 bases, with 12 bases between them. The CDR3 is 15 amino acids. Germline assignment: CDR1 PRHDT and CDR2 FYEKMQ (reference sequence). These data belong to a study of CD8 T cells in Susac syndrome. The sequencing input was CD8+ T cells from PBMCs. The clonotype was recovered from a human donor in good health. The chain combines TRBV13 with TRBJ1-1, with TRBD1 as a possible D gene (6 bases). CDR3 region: CASSYPQGVNTEAFF. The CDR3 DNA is TGTGCCAGCAGCTACCCACAGGGCGTGAACACTGAAGCTTTCTTT.